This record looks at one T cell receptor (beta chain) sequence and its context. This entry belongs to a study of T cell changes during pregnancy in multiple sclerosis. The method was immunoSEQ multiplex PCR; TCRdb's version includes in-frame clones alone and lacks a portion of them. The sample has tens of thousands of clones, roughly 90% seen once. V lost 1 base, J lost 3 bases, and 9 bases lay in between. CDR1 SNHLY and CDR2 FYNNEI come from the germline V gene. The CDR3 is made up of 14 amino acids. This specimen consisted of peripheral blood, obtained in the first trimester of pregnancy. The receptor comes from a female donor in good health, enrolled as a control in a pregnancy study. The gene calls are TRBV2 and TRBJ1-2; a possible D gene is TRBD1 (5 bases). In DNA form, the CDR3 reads TGTGCCAGCAGTGAAGGGGGGGGTGACTATGGCTACACCTTC. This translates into CASSEGGGDYGYTF.